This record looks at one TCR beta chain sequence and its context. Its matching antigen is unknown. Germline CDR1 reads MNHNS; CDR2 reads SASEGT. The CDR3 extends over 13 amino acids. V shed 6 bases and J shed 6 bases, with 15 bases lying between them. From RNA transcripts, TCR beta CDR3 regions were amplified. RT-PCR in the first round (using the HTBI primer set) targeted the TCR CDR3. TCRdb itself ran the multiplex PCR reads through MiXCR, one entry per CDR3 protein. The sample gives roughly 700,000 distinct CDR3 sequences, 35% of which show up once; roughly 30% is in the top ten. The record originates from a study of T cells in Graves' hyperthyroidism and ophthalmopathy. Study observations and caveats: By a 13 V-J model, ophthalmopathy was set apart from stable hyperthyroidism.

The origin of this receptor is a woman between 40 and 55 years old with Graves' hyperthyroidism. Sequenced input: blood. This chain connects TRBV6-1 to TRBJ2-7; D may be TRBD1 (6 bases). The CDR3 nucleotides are TGTGCCAGCAGGACGCCAGGGGAGAGCGAGCAGTACTTC. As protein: CASRTPGESEQYF.